These T cell receptor beta chains were read from a single sample in a study of cytomegalovirus exposure and HLA in healthy donors. Libraries were prepared by immunoSEQ multiplex PCR; TCRdb keeps only in-frame clonotypes and omits some of them. The sample gives about 110,000 clones, around 86% of which show up once; under 2.5% is in the top ten. Sequenced input: PBMCs. Source of these receptors: a woman under 40 in good health and CMV-seronegative. Both conserved end residues are part of each CDR3. D genes are given only for firm matches. Not every row has a clone size; where given, it reads once, few, many or a size class.

J gene	D gene	V gene	clone size	CDR3 DNA	CDR3 protein
TRBJ2-7	.	TRBV6-5	.	TGTGCCAGCAGTTACTCGCGGGGTAACTACGAGCAGTACTTC	CASSYSRGNYEQYF
TRBJ2-7	.	TRBV5-1	.	TGCGCCGGCAGCTTAGCTGGGGGCTCATACGAGCAGTACTTC	CAGSLAGGSYEQYF
TRBJ2-7	.	TRBV6-4	.	TGTGCCAGCAGTGACTCGACAGCAAGCGAGCAGTACTTC	CASSDSTASEQYF
TRBJ2-7	TRBD2	TRBV5-8	.	TGTGCCAGCAGCTCATTAGCGGGAGGGCCCTCCGACTACGAGCAGTACTTC	CASSSLAGGPSDYEQYF
TRBJ2-7	.	TRBV20-1	.	TGCAGTGCTAGACTAGCGAACGAGCAGTACTTC	CSARLANEQYF
TRBJ2-1	.	TRBV5-1	few	TGCGCCAGCAGCTTGGGAGTCACGTCTTACAATGAGCAGTTCTTC	CASSLGVTSYNEQFF
TRBJ2-3	TRBD2	TRBV5-1	.	TGCGCCAGCAGCTTGGGGCTAGCGGGAGCAGATACGCAGTATTTT	CASSLGLAGADTQYF
TRBJ2-7	.	TRBV5-4	.	TGTGCCAGCAGCTTGATGGGGGGGCACGAGCAGTACTTC	CASSLMGGHEQYF
TRBJ2-1	TRBD2	TRBV6-5	few	TGTGCCAGCACCCCCGCCCTAGCGGGAGGCAATGAGCAGTTCTTC	CASTPALAGGNEQFF
TRBJ2-7	TRBD2	TRBV7-9	.	TGTGCCAGCAGCTTAATAACTAGCGGAGGAGACTACGAGCAGTACTTC	CASSLITSGGDYEQYF
TRBJ1-2	TRBD1	TRBV11-2	.	TGTGCCAGCAGCTTAGCGGGACAGGTGATCAGAGGCTATGGCTACACCTTC	CASSLAGQVIRGYGYTF
TRBJ2-7	TRBD2	TRBV6-1	.	TGTGCCAGCAGTGTCAGACTAGCTTACGAGCAGTACTTC	CASSVRLAYEQYF
TRBJ2-1	TRBD2	TRBV27	.	TGTGCCAGCAGTCCCCACCCAGCGGGGGCCTACAATGAGCAGTTCTTC	CASSPHPAGAYNEQFF
TRBJ2-1	.	TRBV11-3	.	TGTGCCAGCAGCTTAGTCGGGGGGCCCGAGGCTGAGCAGTTCTTC	CASSLVGGPEAEQFF
TRBJ1-4	TRBD1	TRBV27	.	TGTGCCAGCGCCAAAGAGACAGGGAAACTAATAGCTAATGAAAAACTGTTTTTT	CASAKETGKLIANEKLFF
TRBJ1-2	.	TRBV25-1	.	TGTGCCAGCGGGGACGGGACAACGGGCTACACCTTC	CASGDGTTGYTF
TRBJ2-5	TRBD2	TRBV6-1	once	TGTGCCAGCAGTGAAGTTTGGGGGACTAGCGGAAGAGAGACCCAGTACTTC	CASSEVWGTSGRETQYF
TRBJ2-1	TRBD1	TRBV5-1	.	TGCGCCAGCAGCTTGGGACAGGGGGCCCACAATGAGCAGTTCTTC	CASSLGQGAHNEQFF
TRBJ2-2	TRBD1	TRBV30	.	TGTGCCTGGGTTAGACAGGGGGTGAGCGGGGAGCTGTTTTTT	CAWVRQGVSGELFF
TRBJ2-2	TRBD2	TRBV6-6	.	TGTGCCAGCACCATTAGCGGGATCGGTAGCACCGGGGAGCTGTTTTTT	CASTISGIGSTGELFF
TRBJ1-1	.	TRBV29-1	.	TGCAGCGCTACCGGACAGCCTGAAGCTTTCTTT	CSATGQPEAFF
TRBJ2-7	.	TRBV4-1	once	TGCGCCAGCAGCCTCCTCGAAACCGGGACACAAGGGCTCTACGAGCAGTACTTC	CASSLLETGTQGLYEQYF
TRBJ2-5	.	TRBV5-8	.	TGTGCCAGCAGCTTGACAGTACAGTACTTC	CASSLTVQYF
TRBJ1-6	.	TRBV9	.	TGTGCCAGCAGCGTAAATGGAGGACCCCTCCACTTT	CASSVNGGPLHF
TRBJ2-1	TRBD2	TRBV5-1	.	TGCGCCAGCAGCTTAGGACTAGCGGGACGGAATGAGCAGTTCTTC	CASSLGLAGRNEQFF
TRBJ2-2	.	TRBV29-1	.	TGCAGCGGCGGAATGCCCACCGGGGAGCTGTTTTTT	CSGGMPTGELFF
TRBJ1-4	.	TRBV6-5	.	TGTGCCAGCAGTTATCGAGGTGCAACTAATGAAAAACTGTTTTTT	CASSYRGATNEKLFF
TRBJ2-2	.	TRBV14	once	TGTGCCAGCAGCCCCCGTTCTTTCCCCGGGGAGCTGTTTTTT	CASSPRSFPGELFF
TRBJ1-2	.	TRBV19	.	TGTGCCAGTAGTATAGATCGGGTCTATGGCTACACCTTC	CASSIDRVYGYTF
TRBJ2-2	.	TRBV5-1	.	TGCGCCAGCAGCTTGGGACTGTCGAACACCGGGGAGCTGTTTTTT	CASSLGLSNTGELFF
TRBJ2-5	.	TRBV5-1	.	TGCGCCAGCATCGCGGGGACCGGGGAGACCCAGTACTTC	CASIAGTGETQYF
TRBJ2-1	.	TRBV19	.	TGTGCCAGTAGTATTAATCAGGGGACCTACAATGAGCAGTTCTTC	CASSINQGTYNEQFF
TRBJ1-2	.	TRBV4-3	.	TGCGCCAGCAGCCCTACAGGGAACAATGGCTACACCTTC	CASSPTGNNGYTF
TRBJ2-7	TRBD1	TRBV6-1	.	TGTGCCAGCAGTGTAACAGGGGGCTACTACGAGCAGTACTTC	CASSVTGGYYEQYF
TRBJ1-2	.	TRBV9	.	TGTGCCAGCAGCGAGGGATCGTTGGGGCACTACACCTTC	CASSEGSLGHYTF
TRBJ2-1	.	TRBV7-2	.	TGTGCCAGCAGCTTAGAACAGGTGTCCTACAATGAGCAGTTCTTC	CASSLEQVSYNEQFF
TRBJ2-5	TRBD1	TRBV18	.	TGTGCCAGCTCACGACAGGGGGGAGAGACCCAGTACTTC	CASSRQGGETQYF